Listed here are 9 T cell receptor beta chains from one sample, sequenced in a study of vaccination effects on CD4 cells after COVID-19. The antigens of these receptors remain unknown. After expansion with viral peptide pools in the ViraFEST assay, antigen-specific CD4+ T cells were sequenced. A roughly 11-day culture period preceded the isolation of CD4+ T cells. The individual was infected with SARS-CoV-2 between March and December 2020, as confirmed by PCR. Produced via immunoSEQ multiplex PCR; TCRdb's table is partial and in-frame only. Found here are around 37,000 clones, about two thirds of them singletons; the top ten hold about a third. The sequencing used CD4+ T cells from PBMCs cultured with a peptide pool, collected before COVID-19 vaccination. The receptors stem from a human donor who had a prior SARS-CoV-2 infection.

CDR3: CASSPPQETQYF. For the CDR3, the DNA is TGTGCCAGCTCACCACCGCAAGAGACCCAGTACTTC. The J gene is TRBJ2-5, the V gene TRBV18; the D is unclear. CDR1 is KGHSH and CDR2 is LQKENI in the germline V gene. The CDR3 has 12 amino acids. V was shortened by 0 bases and J by 2 bases, with 1 base between the two germline ends.

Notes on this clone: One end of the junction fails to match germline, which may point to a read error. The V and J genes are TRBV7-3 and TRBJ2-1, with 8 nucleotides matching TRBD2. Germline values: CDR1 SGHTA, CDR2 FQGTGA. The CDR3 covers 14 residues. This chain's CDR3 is CASSLTGTSIEQFF. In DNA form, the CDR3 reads TGTGCCAGCAGCCTAACCGGGACTAGTATTGAGCAGTTCTTC.

Here the CDR3 DNA reads TGTGCCAGCAGTGAAACCGGTAGCAATCAGCCCCAGCATTTT. Its translation is CASSETGSNQPQHF. The rearrangement links TRBV2 to TRBJ1-5, with D unresolved. Germline CDR1 is SNHLY and CDR2 is FYNNEI. This CDR3 region has 14 residues. The ends were cut back, 2 bases at V and 0 bases at J, with 5 bases in the middle.

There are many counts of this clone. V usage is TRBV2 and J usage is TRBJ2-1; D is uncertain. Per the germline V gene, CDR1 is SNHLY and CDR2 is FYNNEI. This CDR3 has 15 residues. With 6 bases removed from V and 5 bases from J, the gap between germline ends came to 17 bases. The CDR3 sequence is CASREMGSQNNEQFF. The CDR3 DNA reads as TGTGCCAGCAGGGAAATGGGTTCACAAAACAATGAGCAGTTCTTC.

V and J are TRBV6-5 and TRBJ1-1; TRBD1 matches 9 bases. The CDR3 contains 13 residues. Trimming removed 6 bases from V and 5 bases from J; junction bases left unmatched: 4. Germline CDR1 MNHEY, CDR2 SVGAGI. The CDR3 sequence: CASRRTGATEAFF. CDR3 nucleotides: TGTGCCAGCAGGCGGACAGGGGCAACTGAAGCTTTCTTT.

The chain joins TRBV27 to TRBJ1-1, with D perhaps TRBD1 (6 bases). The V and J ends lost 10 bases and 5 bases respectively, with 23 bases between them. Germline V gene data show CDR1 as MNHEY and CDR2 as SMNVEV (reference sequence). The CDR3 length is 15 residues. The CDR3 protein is CATSRGGAIRTEAFF. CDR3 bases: TGTGCCACATCCCGTGGGGGGGCAATAAGGACTGAAGCTTTCTTT.

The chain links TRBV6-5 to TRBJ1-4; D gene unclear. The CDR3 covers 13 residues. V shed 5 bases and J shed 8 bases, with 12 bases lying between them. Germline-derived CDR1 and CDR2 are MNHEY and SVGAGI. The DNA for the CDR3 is TGTGCCAGCAGTACGAGGAGAAACGAAAAACTGTTTTTT. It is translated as CASSTRRNEKLFF.

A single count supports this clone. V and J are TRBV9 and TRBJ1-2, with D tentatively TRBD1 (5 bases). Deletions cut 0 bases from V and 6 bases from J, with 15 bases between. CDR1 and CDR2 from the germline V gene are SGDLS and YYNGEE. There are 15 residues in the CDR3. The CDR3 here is CASSVDSRRGDGYTF. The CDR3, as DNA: TGTGCCAGCAGCGTAGACAGTCGTCGAGGGGATGGCTACACCTTC.

Here the CDR3 DNA reads TGTGCCAGCAGTATCGGACCTTACAATGAGCAGTTCTTC. It is translated as CASSIGPYNEQFF. The chain couples TRBV6-5 to TRBJ2-1; D remains unclear. The V gene lost 5 bases and the J gene lost 4 bases, with 9 bases spanning the gap. This CDR3 spans 13 amino acids. The germline V gene has CDR1 MNHEY and CDR2 SVGAGI.